The clone carrying this T cell receptor (beta chain) was detected ten times or more. Its antigen is undetermined. TCRdb re-called the reads with MiXCR, one entry per CDR3 protein. There are about 310,000 distinct CDR3 sequences in the sample; roughly a tenth occur only once, and less than 3% lies in the top ten. This entry belongs to a study of T cell repertoires in cytomegalovirus infection. With V trimmed by 6 bases and J by 2 bases, 4 bases remained unmatched. Looked up from germline, CDR1 is ENHRY and CDR2 is SYGVKD. The CDR3 is made up of 15 amino acids. Points from the study as a whole: HLA-C-restricted CMV clonotypes gave the most frequent clonotype in two of eight donors.

The TCR was taken from a human donor in good health (CMV status not recorded). Some clones in this sample may be carry-over from other donors' samples. Sequencing was performed on PBMCs. The rearrangement uses TRBV10-3 and TRBJ2-2, with 9 bases lining up with TRBD1. This CDR3 reads CAIREDRGNTGELFF. CDR3 bases: TGTGCCATCAGGGAGGACAGGGGTAACACCGGGGAGCTGTTTTTT.